The clone carrying this T cell receptor (beta chain) showed up just a few times. The target antigen is unknown. The source of the sample is a study of T-cell memory formation after mild COVID-19. Study-level information: There were largely donor-specific TCR clusters. Study-wide results and limits: Prior to infection, memory already included some responding clones, suggesting cross-reactive memory joined. Clones that contracted from day 15 to 85 were balanced CD4/CD8, while later expanders leaned CD4+.

Sample barcodes and UMIs were carried by the TCR alpha and TCR beta cDNA libraries that 5'RACE generated with constant-segment primers. TCRdb redid the calling of the 5' RACE reads with MiXCR, one entry per CDR3 protein. The sample lists about 180,000 distinct CDR3 sequences; less than 20% were seen once. Per germline, CDR1 SGHRS and CDR2 YFSETQ. This CDR3 comprises 15 residues. The V gene end was trimmed by 3 bases and the J gene end by 8 bases; junction bases not matched to a gene: 5. Sequencing was done on a sample of PBMCs or a T cell subset sorted from them (not recorded which). The TCR was taken from a young man who had mild COVID-19 (a few samples of this study predate the infection). Cell type and time point are not known. The chain links TRBV5-1 to TRBJ1-4, with 12 bases matching TRBD1. CDR3 DNA: TGCGCCAGCAGCTCTTCCGGGACAGGGGGCGAAAAACTGTTTTTT. Translation: CASSSSGTGGEKLFF.